This entry lists 14 T cell receptor beta chains sequenced from one sample in a study of blood T cell repertoires in COVID-19. This table comes from immunoSEQ multiplex PCR, and its TCRdb copy is limited to in-frame clones, with some not included. The data contain 200,000 to 250,000 clones, almost 90% of them singletons. Specimen: PBMCs or T cells enriched from blood (not recorded which). These receptors all come from a woman between 45 and 65 years old with acute COVID-19.

This clone was recorded once. The V call is TRBV6-5, the J call TRBJ2-3; tentative D call: TRBD2 (6 bases). Germline loops: CDR1 MNHEY, CDR2 SVGAGI. The CDR3 length is 14 residues. Trimming stripped 0 bases from V and 3 bases from J, with 7 bases between. The CDR3 protein is CASSYSGRTDTQYF. DNA for the CDR3: TGTGCCAGCAGTTACTCCGGGAGAACAGATACGCAGTATTTT.

This chain connects TRBV19 to TRBJ1-5; no reliable D call. CDR1 is LNHDA and CDR2 is SQIVND in the germline V gene (reference sequence). V shed 10 bases and J shed 0 bases, with 16 bases lying between them. CDR3 length equals 15 residues. CDR3 protein: CATDWGGYSNQPQHF. CDR3 DNA: TGTGCCACGGATTGGGGAGGGTATAGCAATCAGCCCCAGCATTTT.

The chain has TRBV7-3 and TRBJ2-3; the D is unclear. Deletions cut 2 bases from V and 3 bases from J, with 6 bases between. This CDR3 is built from 13 residues. Germline V CDR1 and CDR2: SGHTA, FQGTGA. CDR3 nucleotide sequence: TGTGCCAGCAGCTTACAGATGACAGATACGCAGTATTTT. Translated, it gives CASSLQMTDTQYF.

The chain is built from TRBV27 and TRBJ2-3; 9 bases line up with TRBD2. V lost 8 bases, J lost 6 bases, and 12 bases stayed unmatched. CDR1 is MNHEY, CDR2 SMNVEV, per germline (reference sequence). There are 15 residues in the CDR3. CDR3 nucleotides: TGTGCCAGCTCTTTCCGAGCGGGAGGAGATGATACGCAGTATTTT. It yields the protein CASSFRAGGDDTQYF.

CDR3 loop: CASSPPWSGGGYGYTF. CDR3 bases: TGTGCCAGCTCACCTCCGTGGTCGGGGGGGGGCTATGGCTACACCTTC. The rearrangement joins TRBV18 to TRBJ1-2; D perhaps matches TRBD1 (5 bases). The CDR3 covers 16 residues. Trimming took 3 bases from V and 4 from J, leaving 18 bases between them. In germline, CDR1 is KGHSH, CDR2 LQKENI.

The rearrangement links TRBV28 to TRBJ1-5; 12 positions agree with TRBD1. Germline V gives CDR1 MDHEN, CDR2 SYDVKM. This CDR3 has 17 residues. Trimming took 7 bases from V and 5 from J; bases not matched to a gene: 12. In DNA, the CDR3 is TGTGCCAGCAAACCCTTGTTGGGACAGGGGGCCTATCAGCCCCAGCATTTT. Protein product: CASKPLLGQGAYQPQHF.

CDR3 sequence: CASSERRGTGGMAQHF. In nucleotides, the CDR3 is TGCGCCAGCAGCGAAAGGAGGGGGACAGGGGGTATGGCCCAGCATTTT. This chain links TRBV4-1 with TRBJ1-5; 11 bases match TRBD1. V was clipped by 5 bases and J by 11 bases; unmatched bases: 14. Germline CDR1 and CDR2: MGHRA and YSYEKL. CDR3 length: 16 residues.

This clone occurred once. The rearrangement joins TRBV4-3 to TRBJ2-3; TRBD2 might be the D (6 bases). Germline CDR1 reads LGHNA; CDR2 reads YSLEER. The length of the CDR3 is 16 residues. Between the trimmed V and J ends, which lost 4 bases and 6 bases, there was a span of 20 bases. The chain's CDR3 is CASSRISGGVTDTQYF. The CDR3 nucleotides read TGCGCCAGCAGCCGGATTAGCGGAGGGGTTACGGATACGCAGTATTTT.

The chain links TRBV6-6 to TRBJ1-1; 10 bases map to TRBD1. The V and J ends lost 7 bases and 7 bases, in that order; junction bases with no gene match: 12. Germline V gene lookup returns CDR1 MNHNY and CDR2 SVGAGI (reference sequence). The CDR3 spans 15 residues. CDR3 sequence reads: CASTRQGAQGGEAFF. For the CDR3, the DNA is TGTGCCAGCACCCGACAGGGGGCGCAAGGCGGTGAAGCTTTCTTT.

Turning to this clone: Other DNA sequences in the same sample also yield this CDR3. The V and J genes are TRBV28 and TRBJ1-2, with D possibly TRBD1 on 6 matching bases. The CDR3 covers 14 residues. The germline CDR1 and CDR2 sequences are MDHEN and SYDVKM. Trimming took off 6 bases at V and 4 bases at J, with 15 bases between the two ends. As DNA, the CDR3 is TGTGCCAGCAGCCTCGCGGACAGAGGCTATGGCTACACCTTC. It codes for CASSLADRGYGYTF.

This clone was detected once. The V gene is TRBV7-2, the J gene TRBJ1-2; 7 bases line up with TRBD1. With V trimmed by 3 bases and J by 4 bases, 2 bases remained unmatched. The CDR3 consists of 13 residues. CDR1 and CDR2 from the germline V gene are SGHTA and FQGNSA. In DNA, the CDR3 is TGTGCCAGCAGCTTCCCAGGGGGCTATGGCTACACCTTC. The encoded protein is CASSFPGGYGYTF.

This clone was seen only a few times. In DNA, the CDR3 is TGCAGCGCTATCCGCCAGGGGTATGGCTACACCTTC. This codes for CSAIRQGYGYTF. J is TRBJ1-2 and V is TRBV29-1; a weak D match, TRBD1 (6 bases). The germline V gene has CDR1 SQVTM and CDR2 ANQGSEA. This CDR3 is built from 12 residues. The V and J ends lost 7 bases and 5 bases respectively, with 14 bases between them.

The chain uses TRBV28 and TRBJ1-5; 12 positions match TRBD1. This CDR3 contains 15 residues. CDR1 and CDR2 (germline): MDHEN, SYDVKM. V dropped 5 bases and J dropped 6; count of bases not matched to a gene: 5. The CDR3 sequence: CASSGTGGLSQPQHF. The CDR3 DNA reads TGTGCCAGCAGTGGGACAGGGGGCCTGAGTCAGCCCCAGCATTTT. Combining the CDR3 with reference TRBV28 and TRBJ1-5 gives the whole variable domain DVKVTQSSRYLVKRTGEKVFLECVQDMDHENMFWYRQDPGLGLRLIYFSYDVKMKEKGDIPEGYSVSREKKERFSLILESASTNQTSMYLCASSGTGGLSQPQHFGDGTRLSIL.

This clone is a singleton in its sample. The gene calls are TRBV7-2 and TRBJ2-7; TRBD2 might be the D (6 bases). The CDR3 covers 14 residues. Per the germline V gene, CDR1 is SGHTA and CDR2 is FQGNSA. V shed 1 base and J shed 0 bases, with 7 bases lying between them. Here the CDR3 reads CASSLDGGSYEQYF. The DNA of the CDR3 is TGTGCCAGCAGCTTAGACGGGGGCTCCTACGAGCAGTACTTC.